This TCR beta chain was retrieved from a study of PD-1 blockade in classical Hodgkin lymphoma. Study context: With a 2-week interval, patients received intravenous nivolumab at 3 mg/kg.

A note on this clone: Its cognate antigen is unknown.

The CDR3 extends over 13 amino acids. V lost 3 bases and J lost 5, with 10 bases in between. TCRdb's copy holds only in-frame clones and misses some; the assay was immunoSEQ multiplex PCR. The repertoire has 20,000 to 30,000 clones, roughly four fifths of them found once; the top ten carry roughly 6.2%. Whole-study findings and limits: The study reported lower baseline TCR diversity in newly diagnosed patients than in healthy donors.

Time point: cycle 4 day 1 (C4D1), after five to seven weeks of nivolumab. All patients relapsed after autologous stem cell transplantation, and brentuximab vedotin exposure varied. The sequence came from a human donor with classical Hodgkin lymphoma. The source material was peripheral blood mononuclear cells (PBMCs), sampled before the fourth cycle of nivolumab. This rearrangement joins TRBV23-1 to TRBJ1-2; D remains ambiguous. TRBV23-1 is flagged as an ORF with uncertain function. The CDR3 nucleotides read TGCGCCAGCAGTCAGGGCCAGCCTTATGGCTACACCTTC. Its protein product is CASSQGQPYGYTF.